This T cell receptor beta chain was captured in a study of long-term antiretroviral therapy in people with HIV. In the study overall: Initial samples were collected about a decade before the 2015 immediate-ART recommendation. The study, taken as a whole, reports: Versus controls, repertoires in people with HIV had narrower CDR3 length ranges.

Run at survey level, the immunoSEQ assay was version v3.0. Profiling relied on immunoSEQ multiplex PCR, and the TCRdb table lists in-frame clones only, not all of them. The sample lists some 12,000 clones, roughly 91% occurring once. Germline V gene lookup returns CDR1 SEHNR and CDR2 FQNEAQ (reference sequence). The ends lost 4 bases at V and 4 bases at J; junction bases unmatched: 1. This CDR3 spans 14 amino acids. As to this clone: No antigen is known for it.

Specimen: unsorted PBMCs, collected 0.2 years before starting antiretroviral therapy. The chain recombines TRBV7-9 with TRBJ2-5; the match to TRBD2 covers 12 bases. The receptor was isolated from a woman aged 40 to 50 with HIV. DNA of the CDR3: TGTGCCAGCAGCTCGGGACTAGCGGGAGAGACCCAGTACTTC. Protein: CASSSGLAGETQYF.